The present entry profiles one TCR beta chain with its context. Assay: immunoSEQ multiplex PCR; the TCRdb copy retains only in-frame clones and omits some. The sample consists of about 120,000 clones, approximately 92% of them appearing once. V lost 5 bases, J lost 0 bases, and 14 bases lay in between. This CDR3 contains 15 residues. Per the germline V gene, CDR1 is MDHEN and CDR2 is SYDVKM. The sample originates from a study of T cell responses to AZD1222 COVID-19 vaccine. The TCR sequence derives from an adult in good health. The sequenced sample was peripheral blood, obtained on day 0 of AZD1222 vaccination. The V and J genes are TRBV28 and TRBJ2-7; TRBD1 is a possible D gene (6 bases). CDR3 residues: CASSTTGLSSYEQYF. The CDR3 DNA reads as TGTGCCAGCAGTACCACAGGGTTGAGCTCCTACGAGCAGTACTTC. Using reference TRBV28 and TRBJ2-7 for the parts outside the CDR3, the full variable domain is DVKVTQSSRYLVKRTGEKVFLECVQDMDHENMFWYRQDPGLGLRLIYFSYDVKMKEKGDIPEGYSVSREKKERFSLILESASTNQTSMYLCASSTTGLSSYEQYFGPGTRLTVT.